This entry concerns a single T cell receptor (beta chain). This CDR3 is also generated by other DNA sequences in the sample. This entry is derived from a study of blood T cell repertoires in COVID-19. Study-wide context: Sites across the United States, Italy and Spain contributed samples from acute and convalescent COVID-19. PBMCs, B-cell-depleted T cells, or T cells provided the cDNA or gDNA that made up the material.

The V gene's germline CDR1 is LNHDA and CDR2 SQIVND (reference sequence). This CDR3 is built from 15 residues. J lost 0 bases, V lost 6 bases, and 4 bases had no gene match. Authors' data handling: Reference gene primer amplification gave nucleated cell count estimates. Generated by immunoSEQ multiplex PCR, the TCRdb table keeps only in-frame clones and is missing some. V and J calls and clone size follow that table, whereas D and trimming were derived from the DNA. The repertoire holds over 110,000 clones, with 70% to 90% as singletons. The sequenced sample consisted of peripheral blood. The J gene is TRBJ1-3, the V gene TRBV19; 8 nucleotides line up with TRBD1. The sequence was obtained from a human donor in a cohort sampled during active COVID-19. This chain's CDR3 is CASRRDRYSGNTIYF. CDR3 nucleotide sequence: TGTGCCAGTAGAAGGGACAGGTACTCTGGAAACACCATATATTTT.